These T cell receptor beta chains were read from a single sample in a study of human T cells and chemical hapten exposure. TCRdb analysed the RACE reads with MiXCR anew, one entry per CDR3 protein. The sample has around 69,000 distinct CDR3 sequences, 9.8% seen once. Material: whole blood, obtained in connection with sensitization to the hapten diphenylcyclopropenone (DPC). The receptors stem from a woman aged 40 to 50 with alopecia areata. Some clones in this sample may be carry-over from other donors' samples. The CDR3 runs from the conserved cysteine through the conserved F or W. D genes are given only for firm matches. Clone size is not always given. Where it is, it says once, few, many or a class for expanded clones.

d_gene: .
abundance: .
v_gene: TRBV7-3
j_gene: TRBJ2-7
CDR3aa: CASSLSGGAPYEQYF
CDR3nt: TGTGCCAGCAGCTTAAGCGGGGGCGCTCCCTACGAGCAGTACTTC

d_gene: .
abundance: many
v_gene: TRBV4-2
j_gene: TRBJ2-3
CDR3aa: CASSQDWNGGTQYF
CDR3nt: TGTGCCAGCAGCCAAGATTGGAACGGGGGTACGCAGTATTTT

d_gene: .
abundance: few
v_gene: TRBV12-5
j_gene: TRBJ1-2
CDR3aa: CASAPWVGYGYTF
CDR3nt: TGTGCTAGTGCTCCGTGGGTTGGCTATGGCTACACCTTC

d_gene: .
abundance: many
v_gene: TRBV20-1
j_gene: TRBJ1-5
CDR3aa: CSARGWVDQPQHF
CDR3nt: TGCAGTGCTAGAGGTTGGGTTGATCAGCCCCAGCATTTT

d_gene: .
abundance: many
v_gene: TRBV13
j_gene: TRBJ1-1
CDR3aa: CASSRAGQMRTEAFF
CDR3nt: TGTGCCAGCAGCCGGGCAGGACAAATGAGGACTGAAGCTTTCTTT

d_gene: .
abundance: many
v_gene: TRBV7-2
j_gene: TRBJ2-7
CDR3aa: CASSPGRNYEQYF
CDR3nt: TGTGCCAGCAGCCCGGGACGGAATTACGAGCAGTACTTC

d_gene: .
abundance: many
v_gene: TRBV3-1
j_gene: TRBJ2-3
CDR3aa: CASTDWTQDTQYF
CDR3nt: TGTGCCAGCACGGACTGGACCCAGGATACGCAGTATTTT

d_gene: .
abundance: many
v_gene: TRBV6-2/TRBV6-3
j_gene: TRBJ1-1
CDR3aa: CASMAQNTEAFF
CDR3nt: TGTGCCAGCATGGCCCAGAACACTGAAGCTTTCTTT

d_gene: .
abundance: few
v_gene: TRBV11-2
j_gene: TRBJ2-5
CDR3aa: CASSRSTPRGPEETQYF
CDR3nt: TGTGCCAGCAGCCGGTCAACCCCTCGGGGCCCAGAAGAGACCCAGTACTTC

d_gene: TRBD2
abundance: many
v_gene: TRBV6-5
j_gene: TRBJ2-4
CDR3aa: CASAGSGGAKNIQYF
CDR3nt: TGTGCCAGCGCTGGCAGCGGGGGGGCCAAAAACATTCAGTACTTC